This TCR beta chain was identified during a study of blood T cell repertoires in COVID-19. Background on the study: Specimens from acute and convalescent COVID-19 originated in the United States, Italy and Spain. From T cells, B-cell-depleted T cells, or PBMCs came the material, which was cDNA or gDNA.

In the source study's methods: Reference gene primer amplification gave nucleated cell count estimates. TCRdb's table, derived via immunoSEQ multiplex PCR, lists solely in-frame clones and lacks some. V and J calls and clone size are as listed in that table; D and trimming were resolved from the DNA. The sample gives around 100,000 clones, approximately 89% of which show up once; roughly 4.5% is in the top ten. J gave up 5 bases and V 7 bases, and 1 base lay outside the gene matches. The germline gives CDR1 MNHEY, CDR2 SMNVEV (reference sequence). This CDR3 has 14 residues. This clonotype originated in a man aged 35 to 55 with acute or convalescent COVID-19. Sequencing was carried out using peripheral blood. J is TRBJ2-1 and V is TRBV27; 14 bases line up with TRBD2. CDR3 loop: CASKGLAGDNEQFF. In DNA, the CDR3 is TGTGCCAGCAAGGGACTAGCGGGGGACAATGAGCAGTTCTTC.